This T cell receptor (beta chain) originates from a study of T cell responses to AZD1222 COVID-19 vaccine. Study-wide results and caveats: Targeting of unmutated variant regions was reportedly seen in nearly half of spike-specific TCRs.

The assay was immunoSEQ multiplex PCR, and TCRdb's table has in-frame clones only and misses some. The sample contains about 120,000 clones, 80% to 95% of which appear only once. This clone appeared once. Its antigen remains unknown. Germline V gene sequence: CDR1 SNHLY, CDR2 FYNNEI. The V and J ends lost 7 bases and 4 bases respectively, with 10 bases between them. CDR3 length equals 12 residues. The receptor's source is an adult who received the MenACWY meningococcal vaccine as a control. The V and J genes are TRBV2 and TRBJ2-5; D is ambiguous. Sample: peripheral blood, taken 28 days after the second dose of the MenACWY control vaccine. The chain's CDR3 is CASMPQTETQYF. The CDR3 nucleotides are TGTGCCAGCATGCCTCAAACAGAGACCCAGTACTTC. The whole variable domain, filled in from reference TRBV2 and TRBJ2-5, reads EPEVTQTPSHQVTQMGQEVILRCVPISNHLYFYWYRQILGQKVEFLVSFYNNEISEKSEIFDDQFSVERPDGSNFTLKIRSTKLEDSAMYFCASMPQTETQYFGPGTRLLVL.